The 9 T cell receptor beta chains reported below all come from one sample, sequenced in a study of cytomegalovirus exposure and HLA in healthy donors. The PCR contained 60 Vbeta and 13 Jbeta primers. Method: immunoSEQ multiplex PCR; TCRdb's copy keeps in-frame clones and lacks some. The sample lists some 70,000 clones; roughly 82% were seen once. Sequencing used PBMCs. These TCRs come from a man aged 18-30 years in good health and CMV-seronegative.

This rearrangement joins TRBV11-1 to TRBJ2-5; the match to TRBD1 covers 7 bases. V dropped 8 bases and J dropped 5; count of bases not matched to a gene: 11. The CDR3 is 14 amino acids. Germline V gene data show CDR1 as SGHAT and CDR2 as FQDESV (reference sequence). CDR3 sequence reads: CASGRQGLMETQYF. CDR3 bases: TGTGCCAGCGGTAGACAGGGATTAATGGAGACCCAGTACTTC.

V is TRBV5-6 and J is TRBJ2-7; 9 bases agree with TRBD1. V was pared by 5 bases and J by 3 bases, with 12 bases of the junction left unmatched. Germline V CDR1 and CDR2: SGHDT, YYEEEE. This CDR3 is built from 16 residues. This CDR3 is CASSHGGPGQGYEQYF. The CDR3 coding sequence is TGTGCCAGCAGTCATGGGGGTCCGGGACAGGGCTACGAGCAGTACTTC.

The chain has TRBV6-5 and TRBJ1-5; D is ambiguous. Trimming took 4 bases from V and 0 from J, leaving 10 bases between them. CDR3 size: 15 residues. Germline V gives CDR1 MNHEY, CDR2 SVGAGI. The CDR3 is CASSSGSYSNQPQHF. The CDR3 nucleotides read TGTGCCAGCAGTTCCGGGTCTTATAGCAATCAGCCCCAGCATTTT.

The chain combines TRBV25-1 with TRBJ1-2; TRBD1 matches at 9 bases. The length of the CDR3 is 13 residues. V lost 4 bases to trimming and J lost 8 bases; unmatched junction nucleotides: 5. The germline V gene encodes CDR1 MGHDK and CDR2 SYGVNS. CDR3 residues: CASSVNRGRGYTF. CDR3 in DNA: TGTGCCAGCAGTGTAAACAGGGGGCGAGGCTACACCTTC.

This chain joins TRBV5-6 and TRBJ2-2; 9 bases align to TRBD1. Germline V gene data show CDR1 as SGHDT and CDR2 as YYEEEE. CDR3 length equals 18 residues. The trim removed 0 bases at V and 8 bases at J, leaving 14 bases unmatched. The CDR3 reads CASSLGALGTGLTGELFF. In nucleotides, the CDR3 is TGTGCCAGCAGCTTGGGGGCCCTCGGGACAGGGCTAACGGGGGAGCTGTTTTTT.

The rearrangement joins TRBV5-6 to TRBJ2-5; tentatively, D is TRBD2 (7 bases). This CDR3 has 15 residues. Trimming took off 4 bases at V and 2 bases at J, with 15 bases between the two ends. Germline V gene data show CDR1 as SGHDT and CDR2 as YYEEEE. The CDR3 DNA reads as TGTGCCAGCAGCCCCAACAGGGACTATCAAGAGACCCAGTACTTC. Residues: CASSPNRDYQETQYF.

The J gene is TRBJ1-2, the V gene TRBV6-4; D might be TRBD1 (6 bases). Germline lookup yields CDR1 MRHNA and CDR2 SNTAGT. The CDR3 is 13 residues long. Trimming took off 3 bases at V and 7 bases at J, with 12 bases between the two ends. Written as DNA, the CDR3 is TGTGCCAGCAGTGAGAGGGGGTCGGGTGGCTACACCTTC. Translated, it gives CASSERGSGGYTF.

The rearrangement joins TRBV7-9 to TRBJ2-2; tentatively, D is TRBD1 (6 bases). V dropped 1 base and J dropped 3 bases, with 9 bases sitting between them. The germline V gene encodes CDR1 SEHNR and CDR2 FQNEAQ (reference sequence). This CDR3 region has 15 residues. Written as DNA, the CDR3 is TGTGCCAGCAGCTTAGTGGACAGCTACACCGGGGAGCTGTTTTTT. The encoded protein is CASSLVDSYTGELFF.

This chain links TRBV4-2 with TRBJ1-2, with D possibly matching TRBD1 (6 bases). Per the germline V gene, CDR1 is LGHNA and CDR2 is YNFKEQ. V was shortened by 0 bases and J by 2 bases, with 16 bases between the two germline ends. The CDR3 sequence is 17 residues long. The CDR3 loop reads CASSQDSSQGLNYGYTF. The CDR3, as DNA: TGTGCCAGCAGCCAAGATTCCAGTCAGGGGCTGAACTATGGCTACACCTTC.